This TCR beta chain was observed in a study of cytomegalovirus exposure and HLA in healthy donors. Study-wide findings and caveats: Evidence from a later analysis indicated that most CMV-associated TCR beta chains looked HLA-restricted. Within an earlier analysis, most TCR beta V segments proved productive either about 90% or about 30% of the time. In a later analysis, parvovirus B19, influenza, CMV and Epstein-Barr virus appeared linked to several top co-occurrence clusters.

This clone was picked up a small number of times. Its antigen is not known. The V end lost 1 base, the J end lost 0 bases, and 9 bases lay between the germline ends. In germline, CDR1 is SQVTM, CDR2 ANQGSEA. This CDR3 has 15 residues. The primer mix had 60 Vbeta and 13 Jbeta primers. This table comes from immunoSEQ multiplex PCR, and its TCRdb copy is limited to in-frame clones, with some not included. The sample comprises about 190,000 clones, roughly four fifths of which are singletons, and 2.2% rests with the top ten. The sequencing input was PBMCs. This receptor was obtained from a woman under 40 in good health and CMV-seronegative. This chain connects TRBV29-1 to TRBJ2-2; D possibly corresponds to TRBD1 (6 bases). CDR3 coding DNA: TGCAGCGTTGAAGGCAGGGGCACGAACACCGGGGAGCTGTTTTTT. Residues: CSVEGRGTNTGELFF.